The 21 T cell receptor beta chains given below trace back to one sample, sequenced in a study of cytomegalovirus exposure and HLA in healthy donors. TCRdb's copy holds only in-frame clones and misses some; the assay was immunoSEQ multiplex PCR. In the table there are some 310,000 clones, roughly 88% of which are singletons. Sample: PBMCs. The receptors come from a man aged 25-45 years in good health and CMV-seronegative.

The chain recombines TRBV4-1 with TRBJ2-2, with D possibly TRBD2 on 5 matching bases. From germline, CDR1 is MGHRA and CDR2 YSYEKL. Trimming took 1 base from V and 4 from J, leaving 13 bases between them. This CDR3 comprises 16 residues. CDR3 nucleotide sequence: TGCGCCAGCAGCCAAGTGGGCGGGCGGGCCACCGGGGAGCTGTTTTTT. It codes for CASSQVGGRATGELFF.

The chain combines TRBV9 with TRBJ1-1, with a weak D call TRBD1 (5 bases). The V end lost 4 bases, the J end lost 2 bases, and 15 bases lay between the germline ends. The CDR3 totals 15 residues. In germline, CDR1 is SGDLS, CDR2 YYNGEE. The CDR3 DNA reads as TGTGCCAGCAGCCCCTCGGGGGATTTTAACACTGAAGCTTTCTTT. This encodes CASSPSGDFNTEAFF.

The gene calls are TRBV2 and TRBJ2-7; 10 nucleotides line up with TRBD2. Trimming cost V 7 bases and J 4 bases; bases outside gene matches: 7. Per the germline V gene, CDR1 is SNHLY and CDR2 is FYNNEI. This CDR3 is built from 14 residues. CDR3 DNA: TGTGCCAGCATTCCTACTAGCGGGGATTACGAGCAGTACTTC. The encoded protein is CASIPTSGDYEQYF.

The chain has TRBV6-1 and TRBJ1-6; D might be TRBD1 (6 bases). The CDR3 consists of 13 residues. V lost 8 bases and J 5 bases, leaving 10 bases between the germline ends. The germline gives CDR1 MNHNS, CDR2 SASEGT. The CDR3 is CASRDTNNSPLHF. The CDR3 DNA is TGTGCCAGCCGGGACACCAATAATTCACCCCTCCACTTT.

This clone was recorded a few times. The J gene is TRBJ1-2, the V gene TRBV2; TRBD1 aligns across 9 bases. CDR1 and CDR2 from the germline V gene are SNHLY and FYNNEI. CDR3 length equals 14 residues. The ends lost 4 bases at V and 8 bases at J; junction bases unmatched: 8. CDR3 nucleotide sequence: TGTGCCAGCAGTGGGGGAAGGGACAGGGACGGCTACACCTTC. It codes for CASSGGRDRDGYTF.

This chain links TRBV6-6 with TRBJ2-5; TRBD1 is a possible D gene (6 bases). Trimming removed 2 bases from V and 2 bases from J, with 9 bases in between. This CDR3 comprises 14 residues. Germline V gene data show CDR1 as MNHNY and CDR2 as SVGAGI (reference sequence). CDR3: CASSYGGQQETQYF. In DNA, the CDR3 is TGTGCCAGCAGTTACGGCGGACAGCAAGAGACCCAGTACTTC.

A few counts support this clone. V is TRBV10-1 and J is TRBJ1-2, with D unclear. V dropped 2 bases and J dropped 4 bases, with 8 bases sitting between them. The germline V gene has CDR1 WNHNN and CDR2 SYGVQD (reference sequence). This CDR3 has 13 amino acids. CDR3 bases: TGCGCCAGCAGTGAGGCTCACTTCTATGGCTACACCTTC. Residues: CASSEAHFYGYTF.

This clone was observed once. The chain is built from TRBV30 and TRBJ2-2, with D possibly being TRBD2 (5 bases). There are 14 residues in the CDR3. The V gene's germline CDR1 is GTSNPN and CDR2 SVGIG (reference sequence). V lost 7 bases to trimming and J lost 5 bases, with 17 bases between them. This CDR3 is CALPMRAKTGELFF. CDR3 bases: TGTGCCTTGCCAATGAGGGCAAAAACCGGGGAGCTGTTTTTT.

The chain employs TRBV10-3 and TRBJ2-1; tentative D call: TRBD1 (6 bases). V was trimmed by 0 bases and J by 0 bases, leaving 15 bases between them. The CDR3 runs to 18 residues. From germline, CDR1 is ENHRY and CDR2 SYGVKD. CDR3 nucleotides: TGTGCCATCAGTGAGTCGGGAGACAGGAGTTACTCCTACAATGAGCAGTTCTTC. This translates into CAISESGDRSYSYNEQFF.

V and J are TRBV4-1 and TRBJ1-2, with 9 bases matching TRBD1. With 1 base clipped from V and 8 bases from J, the junction kept 8 bases outside the gene matches. This CDR3 is 15 amino acids long. CDR1 MGHRA and CDR2 YSYEKL come from the germline V gene. CDR3 DNA sequence: TGCGCCAGCAGCCAAGCGGGACAGGGAAAGCGCGGCTACACCTTC. Its translation is CASSQAGQGKRGYTF.

This clone was seen once. This rearrangement joins TRBV5-4 to TRBJ2-5; D perhaps matches TRBD2 (6 bases). In germline, CDR1 is SGHNT, CDR2 YYREEE (reference sequence). V lost 0 bases and J 1 base, leaving 7 bases between the germline ends. This CDR3 is built from 14 residues. Here the CDR3 reads CASSLALAQETQYF. CDR3 DNA sequence: TGTGCCAGCAGCTTGGCACTAGCCCAAGAGACCCAGTACTTC.

This chain connects TRBV9 to TRBJ1-2; D is possibly TRBD1 (5 bases). V lost 7 bases and J lost 8, with 15 bases in between. CDR3 length equals 12 residues. Germline V CDR1 and CDR2: SGDLS, YYNGEE. CDR3 sequence reads: CASYARVNGYTF. For the CDR3, the DNA is TGTGCCAGCTACGCCAGGGTAAACGGCTACACCTTC.

The V call is TRBV5-1, the J call TRBJ2-4; TRBD2 might be the D (5 bases). Trimming took off 0 bases at V and 0 bases at J, with 10 bases between the two ends. From germline, CDR1 is SGHRS and CDR2 YFSETQ. The CDR3 has 16 residues. The CDR3 DNA sequence: TGCGCCAGCAGCTTGGGGAGCGGAAAAGCCAAAAACATTCAGTACTTC. It encodes CASSLGSGKAKNIQYF.

The chain links TRBV18 to TRBJ2-7; TRBD2 aligns across 12 bases. The ends lost 6 bases at V and 3 bases at J; junction bases unmatched: 6. CDR3 length: 15 residues. Germline CDR1 and CDR2: KGHSH and LQKENI. CDR3 bases: TGTGCCAGCTCTCCGACTAGCGGGGGAGTCTACGAGCAGTACTTC. Its translation: CASSPTSGGVYEQYF.

This clone was counted a single time. The chain couples TRBV19 to TRBJ1-2; no reliable D call. Trimming left V 7 bases short and J 0 bases short, with 15 bases between. Germline CDR1 and CDR2: LNHDA and SQIVND (reference sequence). This CDR3 is built from 15 residues. This chain's CDR3 is CASNPLWGANYGYTF. The CDR3 nucleotides are TGTGCCAGTAATCCCTTATGGGGAGCTAACTATGGCTACACCTTC.

This CDR3 reads CASRSPLGQGRLTQYF. The CDR3 nucleotides are TGTGCAAGTCGCTCACCCCTGGGACAGGGGCGACTTACGCAGTATTTT. This rearrangement joins TRBV12-2 to TRBJ2-3; the table assigns TRBD1, which was not confirmed against the DNA. TRBV12-2 is classified as a pseudogene. This CDR3 is built from 16 residues.

CDR3 region: CASSNTGQNYGYTF. As DNA, the CDR3 is TGTGCCAGCAGCAATACAGGACAGAACTATGGCTACACCTTC. The chain is built from TRBV5-6 and TRBJ1-2, with a weak D call TRBD1 (6 bases). The CDR3 has 14 amino acids. Germline CDR1 SGHDT, CDR2 YYEEEE. The V end was cut by 4 bases, the J end by 2 bases, with 12 bases between.

This sequence joins TRBV9 and TRBJ2-2; 10 bases line up with TRBD2. This CDR3 contains 16 residues. Trimming took 4 bases from V and 1 from J; bases not matched to a gene: 4. Looked up from germline, CDR1 is SGDLS and CDR2 is YYNGEE. Here the CDR3 reads CASSHGLAVNTGELFF. The DNA for the CDR3 is TGTGCCAGCAGCCACGGACTAGCGGTGAACACCGGGGAGCTGTTTTTT.

V usage is TRBV6-1 and J usage is TRBJ1-2; no firm D call. Trimming pared 8 bases from V and 4 bases from J, leaving 8 bases between. The CDR3 covers 11 residues. Germline V lookup: CDR1 MNHNS, CDR2 SASEGT. The CDR3 nucleotides are TGTGCCAGCTTTGAGGTCTATGGCTACACCTTC. Translating gives CASFEVYGYTF.

This clone was recorded only once. The rearrangement links TRBV5-1 to TRBJ2-2; 9 positions match TRBD1. The CDR3 has 16 residues. Unmatched junction bases numbered 8, after V lost 6 bases and J lost 2 bases. Germline lookup yields CDR1 SGHRS and CDR2 YFSETQ. In DNA, the CDR3 is TGCGCCAGCACCCGCGACAGGGGGACAAACACCGGGGAGCTGTTTTTT. Translated: CASTRDRGTNTGELFF.

To note about this clone: Other nucleotide sequences in the sample specify the same CDR3. The chain uses TRBV9 and TRBJ1-1, with a weak D call TRBD1 (6 bases). This CDR3 has 13 amino acids. CDR1 and CDR2 from the germline V gene are SGDLS and YYNGEE. V was trimmed by 2 bases and J by 5 bases, leaving 10 bases between them. The CDR3 reads CASSVGAGTEAFF. The CDR3 DNA sequence: TGTGCCAGCAGCGTGGGGGCAGGGACTGAAGCTTTCTTT. Drawing the rest from reference TRBV9 and TRBJ1-1, the complete variable domain is DSGVTQTPKHLITATGQRVTLRCSPRSGDLSVYWYQQSLDQGLQFLIQYYNGEERAKGNILERFSAQQFPDLHSELNLSSLELGDSALYFCASSVGAGTEAFFGQGTRLTVV.